The 27 T cell receptor beta chains given below trace back to one sample, sequenced in a study of OX40 agonist ivuxolimab in advanced cancers. The method was immunoSEQ multiplex PCR; TCRdb's version includes in-frame clones alone and lacks a portion of them. The sample has more than 80,000 clones, about 89% seen once. The starting material was CD4+ or CD8+ T cells sorted from blood, obtained in a trial of the OX40 agonist ivuxolimab. These receptors came from an adult with an advanced solid tumor such as melanoma, head and neck, liver or kidney cancer.

The chain joins TRBV10-1 to TRBJ2-3, with TRBD1 matching 10 bases. Unmatched junction bases numbered 15, after V lost 6 bases and J lost 0 bases. Germline values: CDR1 WNHNN, CDR2 SYGVQD (reference sequence). The CDR3 has 19 residues. Here the CDR3 DNA reads TGCGCCAGCAGCCACGGACAGGGGGAAGGAGCGCTGAGCACAGATACGCAGTATTTT. Protein product: CASSHGQGEGALSTDTQYF.

The chain links TRBV6-1 to TRBJ2-7; 7 nucleotides agree with TRBD2. CDR3 length: 14 amino acids. CDR1 and CDR2 (germline): MNHNS, SASEGT. With 4 bases clipped from V and 4 bases from J, the junction kept 7 bases outside the gene matches. In DNA form, the CDR3 reads TGTGCCAGCAGTGTTGGCGGGAGCTTTTACGAGCAGTACTTC. Its protein is CASSVGGSFYEQYF.

This rearrangement joins TRBV19 to TRBJ2-3; D remains ambiguous. Trimming removed 6 bases from V and 2 bases from J, with 3 bases in between. The CDR3 is 11 residues long. Germline loops: CDR1 LNHDA, CDR2 SQIVND (reference sequence). The CDR3 sequence: CASRATDTQYF. DNA for the CDR3: TGTGCCAGTAGGGCCACAGATACGCAGTATTTT.

CDR3 in DNA: TGTGCCAGCAGTTATACAGGGGTAGCCGGGGCCAACGTCCTGACTTTC. As protein: CASSYTGVAGANVLTF. The V and J genes are TRBV2 and TRBJ2-6; 7 nucleotides align to TRBD1. CDR1 and CDR2 from the germline V gene are SNHLY and FYNNEI. This CDR3 has 16 amino acids. V was clipped by 5 bases and J by 4 bases; unmatched bases: 8. Looking up the rest from reference TRBV2 and TRBJ2-6 gives the full variable domain: EPEVTQTPSHQVTQMGQEVILRCVPISNHLYFYWYRQILGQKVEFLVSFYNNEISEKSEIFDDQFSVERPDGSNFTLKIRSTKLEDSAMYFCASSYTGVAGANVLTFGAGSRLTVL.

The V gene is TRBV28, the J gene TRBJ1-2; D gene ambiguous. The length of the CDR3 is 13 residues. The germline V and J ends were trimmed by 6 bases and 8 bases, with 16 bases remaining between them. Germline V gene sequence: CDR1 MDHEN, CDR2 SYDVKM. CDR3 amino acids: CASSATLQKGYTF. CDR3 in DNA: TGTGCCAGCAGCGCGACGCTCCAAAAGGGCTACACCTTC.

V and J are TRBV15 and TRBJ2-6; D possibly matches TRBD1 or TRBD2 (5 bases each). Per germline, CDR1 LNHNV and CDR2 YYDKDF (reference sequence). The V end was cut by 0 bases, the J end by 6 bases, with 6 bases between. The CDR3 spans 14 residues. CDR3 nucleotide sequence: TGTGCCACCAGCAGAGAGGGGGAGGCCAACGTCCTGACTTTC. It is translated as CATSREGEANVLTF.

The V gene is TRBV7-6, the J gene TRBJ2-3, with 8 bases that match TRBD2. This CDR3 spans 14 amino acids. V lost 5 bases and J lost 6; bases outside the gene matches: 7. Germline CDR1 and CDR2: SGHVS and FNYEAQ. In DNA form, the CDR3 reads TGTGCCAGCAGCGCTAGCGGGCGGGGGGATACGCAGTATTTT. Amino acids: CASSASGRGDTQYF.

This clone is a singleton in its sample. The J gene is TRBJ2-3, the V gene TRBV5-1; no clear D gene. The CDR3 totals 12 residues. Germline-derived CDR1 and CDR2 are SGHRS and YFSETQ. V gave up 4 bases and J gave up 4 bases, with 7 bases separating them. The CDR3 sequence: CASSRGPDTQYF. CDR3 bases: TGCGCCAGCAGCCGTGGTCCAGATACGCAGTATTTT.

This sequence joins TRBV5-1 and TRBJ2-5; TRBD2 matches at 10 bases. After removal of 4 bases from V and 4 bases from J, the junction contained 13 bases not matched to a gene. The length of the CDR3 is 17 residues. Germline CDR1 reads SGHRS; CDR2 reads YFSETQ. The CDR3 loop is CASSVGTLAGAGETQYF. The CDR3 DNA follows: TGCGCCAGCAGCGTAGGGACCCTAGCGGGAGCGGGAGAGACCCAGTACTTC. Filled out from reference TRBV5-1 and TRBJ2-5, the complete variable domain reads KAGVTQTPRYLIKTRGQQVTLSCSPISGHRSVSWYQQTPGQGLQFLFEYFSETQRNKGNFPGRFSGRQFSNSRSEMNVSTLELGDSALYLCASSVGTLAGAGETQYFGPGTRLLVL.

CDR3 loop: CASSFGTGEEQFF. CDR3 sequence (DNA): TGCGCCAGCAGCTTCGGGACAGGGGAAGAGCAGTTCTTC. The rearrangement uses TRBV5-1 and TRBJ2-1, with 10 bases matching TRBD1. V was pared by 2 bases and J by 10 bases, with 3 bases of the junction left unmatched. Germline values: CDR1 SGHRS, CDR2 YFSETQ. The CDR3 spans 13 residues.

This chain links TRBV5-1 with TRBJ2-3; 12 nucleotides agree with TRBD2. Germline CDR1 reads SGHRS; CDR2 reads YFSETQ. Trimming removed 3 bases from V and 4 bases from J; junction bases left unmatched: 6. The CDR3 spans 16 residues. This CDR3 is CASSWRLAGVSDTQYF. The CDR3 DNA reads TGCGCCAGCAGCTGGCGACTAGCGGGAGTTTCAGATACGCAGTATTTT.

This clone has just one count. The J gene is TRBJ1-4, the V gene TRBV6-5; 9 bases align to TRBD1. Germline-derived CDR1 and CDR2 are MNHEY and SVGAGI. Trimming cost V 5 bases and J 7 bases; bases outside gene matches: 5. The CDR3 runs 14 residues. CDR3 residues: CASSPGTGSEKLFF. The CDR3 DNA reads as TGTGCCAGCAGTCCCGGGACAGGGTCTGAAAAACTGTTTTTT.

The chain recombines TRBV27 with TRBJ1-4; D is unclear. The CDR3 spans 14 residues. From germline, CDR1 is MNHEY and CDR2 SMNVEV (reference sequence). Trimming took 0 bases from V and 8 from J, leaving 10 bases between them. CDR3 bases: TGTGCCAGCAGTTTATCGGTTCTGGACGAAAAACTGTTTTTT. Its translation is CASSLSVLDEKLFF. Full variable domain (rest looked up from reference TRBV27 and TRBJ1-4): EAQVTQNPRYLITVTGKKLTVTCSQNMNHEYMSWYRQDPGLGLRQIYYSMNVEVTDKGDVPEGYKVSRKEKRNFPLILESPSPNQTSLYFCASSLSVLDEKLFFGSGTQLSVL.

The rearrangement joins TRBV7-2 to TRBJ1-1; maybe TRBD1 (6 bases). The CDR3 length is 14 residues. Looked up from germline, CDR1 is SGHTA and CDR2 is FQGNSA. V shed 5 bases and J shed 6 bases, with 16 bases lying between them. The CDR3: CASSRRGGHPEAFF. The CDR3 region has the DNA TGTGCCAGCAGCCGTCGGGGGGGCCACCCTGAAGCTTTCTTT.

The chain couples TRBV2 to TRBJ1-3; 7 nucleotides match TRBD1. J lost 2 bases, V lost 5 bases, and 6 bases had no gene match. In germline, CDR1 is SNHLY, CDR2 FYNNEI. This CDR3 contains 15 residues. The CDR3 coding sequence is TGTGCCAGCAGTCTTGGGACAGCTACTGGAAACACCATATATTTT. Translated: CASSLGTATGNTIYF.

The chain couples TRBV2 to TRBJ2-7; 12 bases line up with TRBD1. Trimming took 7 bases from V and 4 from J; bases not matched to a gene: 5. This CDR3 is 14 amino acids long. CDR1 is SNHLY, CDR2 FYNNEI, per germline. CDR3 protein: CASKSGQGAYEQYF. CDR3 bases: TGTGCCAGCAAGTCGGGACAGGGGGCATACGAGCAGTACTTC.

The chain recombines TRBV29-1 with TRBJ1-5; the D gene is possibly TRBD1 (6 bases). V lost 6 bases to trimming and J lost 7 bases, with 16 bases between them. The germline V gene encodes CDR1 SQVTM and CDR2 ANQGSEA. The length of the CDR3 is 13 residues. The chain's CDR3 is CSVGEGGSQPQHF. The CDR3, as DNA: TGCAGCGTGGGTGAGGGGGGTTCGCAGCCCCAGCATTTT.

This clone was seen a handful of times. The V gene is TRBV27, the J gene TRBJ2-7; tentatively, D is TRBD1 (5 bases). CDR1 is MNHEY, CDR2 SMNVEV, per germline (reference sequence). The ends were cut back, 5 bases at V and 6 bases at J, with 11 bases in the middle. This CDR3 is built from 12 residues. The CDR3 bases are TGTGCCAGCAGTATCGACAGAGGCGAGCAGTACTTC. It encodes CASSIDRGEQYF.

CDR3 DNA: TGTGCCAGCAGCTTAGATTTTCAGCCCCAGCATTTT. Its protein product is CASSLDFQPQHF. This rearrangement joins TRBV7-8 to TRBJ1-5; D is uncertain. The V end was cut by 1 base, the J end by 6 bases, with 4 bases between. Germline CDR1 SGHVS, CDR2 FQNEAQ. This CDR3 is 12 amino acids long.

V and J are TRBV23-1 and TRBJ2-2; 8 nucleotides align to TRBD1. TRBV23-1 is labeled an ORF, and its function is uncertain. Trimming cost V 3 bases and J 0 bases; bases outside gene matches: 6. There are 17 residues in the CDR3. CDR3 nucleotides: TGCGCCAGCAGTCAGCAGGCACAGGGGGCGAACACCGGGGAGCTGTTTTTT. This encodes CASSQQAQGANTGELFF.

V and J are TRBV10-3 and TRBJ2-7, with TRBD1 matching 8 bases. Trimming took 6 bases from V and 3 from J; bases not matched to a gene: 10. This CDR3 spans 15 amino acids. CDR1 is ENHRY and CDR2 is SYGVKD in the germline V gene. CDR3 nucleotide sequence: TGTGCCATCAGCCCAAGCCCCGGACAGGGCTACGAGCAGTACTTC. The encoded protein is CAISPSPGQGYEQYF.

This chain joins TRBV10-3 and TRBJ1-4; D gene ambiguous. Deletions cut 0 bases from V and 0 bases from J, with 8 bases between. Germline V CDR1 and CDR2: ENHRY, SYGVKD. This CDR3 comprises 16 residues. The CDR3 DNA is TGTGCCATCAGTGAGTCCCCGTTGACAACTAATGAAAAACTGTTTTTT. Translation gives CAISESPLTTNEKLFF.

The chain has TRBV5-1 and TRBJ1-2, with unresolved D. Trimming shortened V by 6 bases and J by 14 bases, and 11 bases separated the two germline ends. CDR3 length: 9 amino acids. Germline V gene data show CDR1 as SGHRS and CDR2 as YFSETQ. The CDR3 sequence is CASTGPGTF. The CDR3, as DNA: TGCGCCAGCACCGGGCCCGGAACCTTC.

V usage is TRBV6-1 and J usage is TRBJ1-3; D not resolved. The CDR3 covers 19 residues. Looked up from germline, CDR1 is MNHNS and CDR2 is SASEGT. V was cut by 2 bases and J by 0 bases, with 20 bases left in between. This CDR3 reads CASSETRPGRIYSGNTIYF. CDR3 DNA sequence: TGTGCCAGCAGTGAAACCCGTCCGGGCCGCATTTACTCTGGAAACACCATATATTTT.

This chain links TRBV30 with TRBJ2-1, with TRBD2 matching over 10 bases. This CDR3 has 16 residues. Losses at the gene ends were 4 bases for V and 7 bases for J; bases not matched to a gene: 13. Germline V gives CDR1 GTSNPN, CDR2 SVGIG (reference sequence). The CDR3 DNA reads as TGTGCCTGGATGAGGCGGTATAGCGGGAGGAGGAATGAGCAGTTCTTC. Its translation is CAWMRRYSGRRNEQFF.

V gene TRBV27 combines with J gene TRBJ2-7; D ambiguous. The CDR3 sequence is 13 residues long. CDR1 is MNHEY and CDR2 is SMNVEV in the germline V gene (reference sequence). V was pared by 5 bases and J by 3 bases, with 11 bases between. The CDR3 loop reads CASSPPPYYEQYF. CDR3 coding DNA: TGTGCCAGCAGTCCGCCCCCGTACTACGAGCAGTACTTC.

This chain connects TRBV5-4 to TRBJ2-1; TRBD2 matches at 11 bases. CDR1 is SGHNT and CDR2 is YYREEE in the germline V gene (reference sequence). Trimming removed 0 bases from V and 7 bases from J; junction bases left unmatched: 6. The CDR3 is 16 residues long. CDR3 DNA sequence: TGTGCCAGCAGCTTGGGGCTAGCGGGAGGTACGAATGAGCAGTTCTTC. It is translated as CASSLGLAGGTNEQFF.